Each of the 3 T cell receptor beta chains below was sequenced from the same sample in a study of cytomegalovirus exposure and HLA in healthy donors. Sequencing was performed with immunoSEQ multiplex PCR; in TCRdb, only in-frame clones are kept and a portion is missing. Found here are fewer than 200,000 clones, less than 85% of them singletons; the top ten hold 15% to 20%. The sample consisted of PBMCs. The receptors were sampled from a man between 18 and 29 years old in good health and CMV-seropositive.

Only one count was recorded for this clone. The chain has TRBV5-8 and TRBJ2-7; 8 nucleotides line up with TRBD2. Germline V CDR1 and CDR2: SGHTS, YDEGEE. V trimming: 0 bases; J trimming: 6 bases; junction bases outside the gene matches: 5. This CDR3 comprises 14 residues. CDR3 coding DNA: TGTGCCAGCAGCTTGGGGCGGGGGGCCGCCGAGCAGTACTTC. It yields the protein CASSLGRGAAEQYF.

CDR3 sequence (DNA): TGTGCCAGCACCAATCCCCCGTGGACATTAGGACCCTACGAGCAGTACTTC. It translates to CASTNPPWTLGPYEQYF. V and J are TRBV28 and TRBJ2-7, with a weak D call TRBD1 (5 bases). Trimming left V 7 bases short and J 2 bases short, with 24 bases between. The CDR3 totals 17 residues. Germline V lookup: CDR1 MDHEN, CDR2 SYDVKM.

In this sample, this clone turned up a few times. The chain links TRBV18 to TRBJ2-6, with D perhaps TRBD2 (5 bases). With 3 bases removed from V and 4 bases from J, the gap between germline ends came to 10 bases. CDR1 is KGHSH, CDR2 LQKENI, per germline. There are 15 residues in the CDR3. The CDR3 DNA sequence: TGTGCCAGCTCACCCGAGGGATCAGGGGCCAACGTCCTGACTTTC. This translates into CASSPEGSGANVLTF.